This T cell receptor beta chain stems from a study of lymphopenia after photon versus proton radiotherapy. The data were produced by immunoSEQ multiplex PCR, yet TCRdb's version contains in-frame clones alone and is incomplete. The data contain 150,000 to 200,000 clones, approximately 91% of them singletons. Comments on this clone: Its matching antigen is unknown.

Germline V gives CDR1 MDHEN, CDR2 SYDVKM. Trimming took 8 bases from V and 2 from J, leaving 7 bases between them. The CDR3 extends over 12 amino acids. Study observations and caveats: Under photons, naive T cells and diversity fell while effector/memory populations rose. Authors raise, but do not show, better survival with proton therapy. Post-nadir TCR diversity decline inversely tracked overall survival among those who died.

This clonotype was obtained from a man in his fifties or sixties with gastric cancer. The sample in question was peripheral blood, obtained from a patient treated with photon-based radiotherapy. The chain recombines TRBV28 with TRBJ1-5; D not certain. CDR3 in DNA: TGTGCCAGCGAATTAGGCAATCAGCCCCAGCATTTT. Protein sequence: CASELGNQPQHF. Filled out from reference TRBV28 and TRBJ1-5, the complete variable domain reads DVKVTQSSRYLVKRTGEKVFLECVQDMDHENMFWYRQDPGLGLRLIYFSYDVKMKEKGDIPEGYSVSREKKERFSLILESASTNQTSMYLCASELGNQPQHFGDGTRLSIL.